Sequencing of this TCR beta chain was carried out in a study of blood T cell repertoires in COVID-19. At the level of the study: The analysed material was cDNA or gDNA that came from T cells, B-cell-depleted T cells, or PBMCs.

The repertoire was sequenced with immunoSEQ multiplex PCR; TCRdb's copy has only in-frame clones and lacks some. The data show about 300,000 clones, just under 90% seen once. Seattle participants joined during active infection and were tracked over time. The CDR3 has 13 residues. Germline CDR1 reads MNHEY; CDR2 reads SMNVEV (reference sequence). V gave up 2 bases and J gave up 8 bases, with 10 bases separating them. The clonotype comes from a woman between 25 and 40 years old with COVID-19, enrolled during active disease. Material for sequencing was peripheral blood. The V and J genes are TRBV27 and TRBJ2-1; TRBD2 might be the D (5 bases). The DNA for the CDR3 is TGTGCCAGCAGTTTACAGCGGTTCGATGAGCAGTTCTTC. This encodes CASSLQRFDEQFF.